This T cell receptor beta chain was sequenced in a study of cytomegalovirus exposure and HLA in healthy donors. The study, taken as a whole, reports: That first-cohort TCR clusters tended to co-occur in the approximately 110 validation repertoires was found in a later analysis.

Clones were read by immunoSEQ multiplex PCR, and TCRdb kept only the in-frame ones, dropping some. There are 43,000 or so clones in the sample; 80% to 95% occur only once, and 5.6% lies in the top ten. Turning to this clone: Its specificity is not known.

Sequencing used PBMCs. The TCR comes from a man younger than 35 in good health and CMV-seronegative.

The CDR3 spells CASSWTGGEGAVQYF. The DNA of the CDR3 is TGTGCCAGCAGCTGGACAGGGGGCGAGGGAGCAGTTCAGTACTTC. The chain employs TRBV7-3 and TRBJ2-4; 11 nucleotides align to TRBD1. The CDR3 is 15 amino acids. V shed 4 bases, J shed 11 bases, and the junction held 10 bases outside the gene matches. The V gene's germline CDR1 is SGHTA and CDR2 FQGTGA. Filled out from reference TRBV7-3 and TRBJ2-4, the complete variable domain reads GAGVSQTPSNKVTEKGKYVELRCDPISGHTALYWYRQSLGQGPEFLIYFQGTGAADDSGLPNDRFFAVRPEGSVSTLKIQRTERGDSAVYLCASSWTGGEGAVQYFGAGTRLSVL.